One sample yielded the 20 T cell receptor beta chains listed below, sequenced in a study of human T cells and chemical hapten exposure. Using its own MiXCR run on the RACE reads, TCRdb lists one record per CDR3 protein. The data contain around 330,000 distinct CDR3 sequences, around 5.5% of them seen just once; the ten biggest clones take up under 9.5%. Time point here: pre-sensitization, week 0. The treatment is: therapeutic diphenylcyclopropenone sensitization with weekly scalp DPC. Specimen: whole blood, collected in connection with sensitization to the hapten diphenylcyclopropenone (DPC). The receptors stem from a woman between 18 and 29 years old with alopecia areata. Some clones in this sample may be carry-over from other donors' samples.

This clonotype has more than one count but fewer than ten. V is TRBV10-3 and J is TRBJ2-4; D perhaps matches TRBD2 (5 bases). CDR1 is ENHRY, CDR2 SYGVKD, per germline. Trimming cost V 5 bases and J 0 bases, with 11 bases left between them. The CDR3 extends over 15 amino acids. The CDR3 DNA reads TGTGCCATCAGTCCCGGGGAGACAGCCAAAAACATTCAGTACTTC. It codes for CAISPGETAKNIQYF.

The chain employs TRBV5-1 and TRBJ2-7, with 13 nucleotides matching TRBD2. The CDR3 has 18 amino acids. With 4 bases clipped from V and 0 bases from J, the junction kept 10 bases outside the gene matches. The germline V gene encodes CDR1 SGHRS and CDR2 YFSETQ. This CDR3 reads CASSLRTSGGLSSYEQYF. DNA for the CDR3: TGCGCCAGCAGCCTCAGGACTAGCGGGGGCCTTAGCTCCTACGAGCAGTACTTC.

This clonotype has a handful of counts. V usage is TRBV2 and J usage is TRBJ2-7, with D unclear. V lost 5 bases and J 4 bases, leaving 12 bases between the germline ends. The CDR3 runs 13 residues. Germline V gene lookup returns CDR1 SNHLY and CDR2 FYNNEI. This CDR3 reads CASSSSTWYEQYF. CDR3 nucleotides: TGTGCCAGCAGTTCCTCTACCTGGTACGAGCAGTACTTC.

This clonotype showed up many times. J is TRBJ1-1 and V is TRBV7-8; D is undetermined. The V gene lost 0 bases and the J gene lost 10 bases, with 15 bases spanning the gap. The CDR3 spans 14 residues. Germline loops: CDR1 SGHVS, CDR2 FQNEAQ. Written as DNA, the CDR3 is TGTGCCAGCAGCTTAGCGAACGGAGCCGAGGGAGCTTTCTTT. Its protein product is CASSLANGAEGAFF.

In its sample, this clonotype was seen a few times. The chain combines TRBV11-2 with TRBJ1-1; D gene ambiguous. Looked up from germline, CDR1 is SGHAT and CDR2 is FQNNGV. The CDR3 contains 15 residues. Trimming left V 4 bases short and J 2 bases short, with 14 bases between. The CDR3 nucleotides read TGTGCCAGCAGCTCCCTAACGGGCCAAAACACTGAAGCTTTCTTT. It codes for CASSSLTGQNTEAFF.

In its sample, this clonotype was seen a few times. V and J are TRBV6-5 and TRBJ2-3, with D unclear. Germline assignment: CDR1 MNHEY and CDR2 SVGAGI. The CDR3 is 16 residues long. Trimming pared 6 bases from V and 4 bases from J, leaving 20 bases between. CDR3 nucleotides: TGTGCCAGCAGCAGAATAGGAAGCCCCCGACCAGATACGCAGTATTTT. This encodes CASSRIGSPRPDTQYF.

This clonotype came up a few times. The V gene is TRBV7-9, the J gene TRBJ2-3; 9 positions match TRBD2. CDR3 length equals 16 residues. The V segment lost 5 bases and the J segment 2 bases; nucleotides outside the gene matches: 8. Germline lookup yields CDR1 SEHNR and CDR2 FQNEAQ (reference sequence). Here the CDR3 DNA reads TGTGCCAGCAGCCTGACTAGCGGATTCCCCACAGATACGCAGTATTTT. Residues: CASSLTSGFPTDTQYF.

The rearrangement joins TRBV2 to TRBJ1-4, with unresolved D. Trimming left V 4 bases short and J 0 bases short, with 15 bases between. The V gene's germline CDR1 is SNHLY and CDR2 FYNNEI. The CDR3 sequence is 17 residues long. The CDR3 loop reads CASSGFRRLSTNEKLFF. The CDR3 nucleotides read TGTGCCAGCAGTGGATTTCGCCGGTTGTCAACTAATGAAAAACTGTTTTTT.

Here the CDR3 reads CASSLPPGGGYNSPLHF. CDR3 sequence (DNA): TGCGCCAGCAGCTTGCCCCCGGGGGGGGGCTATAATTCACCCCTCCACTTT. The chain combines TRBV5-1 with TRBJ1-6; tentative D call: TRBD1 (5 bases). The V end was cut by 1 base, the J end by 3 bases, with 14 bases between. Germline V gene lookup returns CDR1 SGHRS and CDR2 YFSETQ. The CDR3 contains 17 residues.

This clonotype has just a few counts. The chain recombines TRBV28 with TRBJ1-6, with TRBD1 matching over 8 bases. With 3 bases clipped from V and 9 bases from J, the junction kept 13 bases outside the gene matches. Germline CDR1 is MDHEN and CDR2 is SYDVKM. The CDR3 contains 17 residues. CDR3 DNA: TGTGCCAGCAGTTTGCGCCCCGGACAGGGTCTCCGTTCACCCCTCCACTTT. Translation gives CASSLRPGQGLRSPLHF.

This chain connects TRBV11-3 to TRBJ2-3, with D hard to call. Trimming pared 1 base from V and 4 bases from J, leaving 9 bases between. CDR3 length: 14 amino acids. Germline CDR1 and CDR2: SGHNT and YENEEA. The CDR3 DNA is TGTGCCAGCAGCTTAGTAGGCAGCTCAGATACGCAGTATTTT. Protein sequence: CASSLVGSSDTQYF.

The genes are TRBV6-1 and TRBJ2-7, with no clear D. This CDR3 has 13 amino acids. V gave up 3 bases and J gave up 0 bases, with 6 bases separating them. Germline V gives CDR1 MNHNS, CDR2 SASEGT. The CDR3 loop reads CASSDGDSYEQYF. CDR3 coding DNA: TGTGCCAGCAGTGATGGGGACTCCTACGAGCAGTACTTC.

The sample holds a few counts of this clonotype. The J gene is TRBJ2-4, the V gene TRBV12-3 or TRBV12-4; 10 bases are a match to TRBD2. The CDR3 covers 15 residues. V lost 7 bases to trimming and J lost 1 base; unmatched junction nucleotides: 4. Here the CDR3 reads CASTISGGAKNIQYF. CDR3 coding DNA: TGTGCCAGCACCATTAGCGGGGGGGCCAAAAACATTCAGTACTTC.

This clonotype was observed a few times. The CDR3 is CASSLSWGDYNEQFF. Here the CDR3 DNA reads TGTGCCAGCAGTTTATCCTGGGGAGATTACAATGAGCAGTTCTTC. The chain joins TRBV28 to TRBJ2-1; perhaps TRBD2 as D (5 bases). The CDR3 length is 15 residues. The V and J ends lost 1 base and 4 bases respectively, with 11 bases between them. Germline V gives CDR1 MDHEN, CDR2 SYDVKM.

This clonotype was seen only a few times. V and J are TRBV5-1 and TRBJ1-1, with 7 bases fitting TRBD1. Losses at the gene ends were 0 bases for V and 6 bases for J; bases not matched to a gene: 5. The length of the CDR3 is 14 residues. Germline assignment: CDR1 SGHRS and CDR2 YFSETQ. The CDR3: CASSLGDRDAEAFF. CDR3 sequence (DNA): TGCGCCAGCAGCTTGGGAGACAGGGACGCTGAAGCTTTCTTT. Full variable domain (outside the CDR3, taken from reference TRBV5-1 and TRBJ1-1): KAGVTQTPRYLIKTRGQQVTLSCSPISGHRSVSWYQQTPGQGLQFLFEYFSETQRNKGNFPGRFSGRQFSNSRSEMNVSTLELGDSALYLCASSLGDRDAEAFFGQGTRLTVV.

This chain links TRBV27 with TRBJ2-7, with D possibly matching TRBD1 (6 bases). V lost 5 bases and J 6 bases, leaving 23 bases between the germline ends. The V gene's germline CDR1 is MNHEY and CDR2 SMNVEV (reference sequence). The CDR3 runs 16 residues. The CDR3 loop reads CASSPYPDFQGREQYF. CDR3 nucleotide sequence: TGTGCCAGCAGTCCTTACCCCGACTTTCAGGGGCGCGAGCAGTACTTC.

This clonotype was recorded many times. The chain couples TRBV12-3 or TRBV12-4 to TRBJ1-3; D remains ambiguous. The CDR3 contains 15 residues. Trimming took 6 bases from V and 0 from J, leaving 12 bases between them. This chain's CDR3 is CASSKHGPSGNTIYF. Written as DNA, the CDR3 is TGTGCCAGCAGCAAACATGGCCCCTCTGGAAACACCATATATTTT.

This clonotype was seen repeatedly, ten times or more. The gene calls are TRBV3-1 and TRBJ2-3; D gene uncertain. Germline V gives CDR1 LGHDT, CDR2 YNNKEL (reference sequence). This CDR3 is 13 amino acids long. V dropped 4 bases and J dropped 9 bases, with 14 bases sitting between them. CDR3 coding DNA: TGTGCCAGCAGCCCCCAGCCGGGTGGCACGCAGTATTTT. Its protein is CASSPQPGGTQYF.

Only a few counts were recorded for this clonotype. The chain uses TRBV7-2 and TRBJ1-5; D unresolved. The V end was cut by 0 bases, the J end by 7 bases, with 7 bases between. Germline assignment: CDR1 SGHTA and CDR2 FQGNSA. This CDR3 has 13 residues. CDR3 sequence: CASSLAVGQPQHF. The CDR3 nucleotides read TGTGCCAGCAGCTTAGCAGTAGGGCAGCCCCAGCATTTT.

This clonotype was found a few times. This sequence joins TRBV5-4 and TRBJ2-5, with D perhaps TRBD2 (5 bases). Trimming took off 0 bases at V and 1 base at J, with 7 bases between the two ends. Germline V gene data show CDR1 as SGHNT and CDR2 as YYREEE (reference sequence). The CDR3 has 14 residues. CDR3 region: CASSLATTQETQYF. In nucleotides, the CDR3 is TGTGCCAGCAGCTTGGCGACTACCCAAGAGACCCAGTACTTC.